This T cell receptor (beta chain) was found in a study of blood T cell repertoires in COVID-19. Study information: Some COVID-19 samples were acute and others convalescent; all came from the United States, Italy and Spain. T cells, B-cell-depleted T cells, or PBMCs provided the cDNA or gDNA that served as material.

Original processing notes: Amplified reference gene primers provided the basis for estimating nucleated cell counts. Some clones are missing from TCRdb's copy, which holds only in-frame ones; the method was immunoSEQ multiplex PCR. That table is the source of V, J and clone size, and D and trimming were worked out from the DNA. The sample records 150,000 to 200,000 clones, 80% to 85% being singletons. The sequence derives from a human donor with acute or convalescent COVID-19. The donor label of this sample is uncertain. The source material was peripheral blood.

CDR3 in amino acids: CASSQAAAEKLFF. CDR3 DNA sequence: TGTGCCAGCAGCCAGGCAGCTGCCGAAAAACTGTTTTTT. The rearrangement uses TRBV5-5 and TRBJ1-4; no definite D call. CDR1 is SGHKS and CDR2 is YYEKEE in the germline V gene (reference sequence). V lost 4 bases to trimming and J lost 8 bases, with 12 bases between them. The CDR3 has 13 amino acids.